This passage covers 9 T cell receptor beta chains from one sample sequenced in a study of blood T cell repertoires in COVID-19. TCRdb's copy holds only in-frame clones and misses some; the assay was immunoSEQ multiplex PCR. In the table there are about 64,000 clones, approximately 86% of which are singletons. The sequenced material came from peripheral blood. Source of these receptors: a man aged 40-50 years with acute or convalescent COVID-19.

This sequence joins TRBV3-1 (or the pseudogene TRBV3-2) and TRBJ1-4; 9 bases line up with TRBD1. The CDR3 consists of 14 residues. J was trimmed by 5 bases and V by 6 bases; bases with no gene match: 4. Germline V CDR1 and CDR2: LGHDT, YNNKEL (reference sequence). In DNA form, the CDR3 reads TGTGCCAGCAGTCAGGGACAGGGAAATGAAAAACTGTTTTTT. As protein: CASSQGQGNEKLFF.

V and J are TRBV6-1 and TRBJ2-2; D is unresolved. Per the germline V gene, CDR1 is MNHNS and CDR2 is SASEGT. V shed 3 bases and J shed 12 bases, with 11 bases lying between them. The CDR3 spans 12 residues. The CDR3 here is CASSEGPAKLFF. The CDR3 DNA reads TGTGCCAGCAGTGAGGGCCCCGCGAAGCTGTTTTTT.

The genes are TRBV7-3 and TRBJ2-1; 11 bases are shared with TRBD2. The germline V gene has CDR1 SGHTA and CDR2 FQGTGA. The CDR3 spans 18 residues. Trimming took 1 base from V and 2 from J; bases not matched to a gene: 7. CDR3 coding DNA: TGTGCCAGCAGCTTAATAGCGGGGGGGCCAGGAGCCTACAATGAGCAGTTCTTC. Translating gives CASSLIAGGPGAYNEQFF.

The CDR3 DNA is TGTGCCAGCAGCTATTCGAGCAATGAGCAGTTCTTC. Amino acids: CASSYSSNEQFF. This chain uses TRBV11-3 with TRBJ2-1; D gene unclear. The V end lost 4 bases, the J end lost 6 bases, and 7 bases lay between the germline ends. CDR1 is SGHNT and CDR2 is YENEEA in the germline V gene. The CDR3 covers 12 residues. Looking up the rest from reference TRBV11-3 and TRBJ2-1 gives the full variable domain: EAGVVQSPRYKIIEKKQPVAFWCNPISGHNTLYWYLQNLGQGPELLIRYENEEAVDDSQLPKDRFSAERLKGVDSTLKIQPAELGDSAVYLCASSYSSNEQFFGPGTRLTVL.

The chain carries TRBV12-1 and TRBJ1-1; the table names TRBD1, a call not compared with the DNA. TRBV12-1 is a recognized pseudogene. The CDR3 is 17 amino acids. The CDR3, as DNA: TGTGCCAGCAGCTTTGCCCCATCGGGACAGCAGTACACTGAAGCTTTCTTT. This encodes CASSFAPSGQQYTEAFF.

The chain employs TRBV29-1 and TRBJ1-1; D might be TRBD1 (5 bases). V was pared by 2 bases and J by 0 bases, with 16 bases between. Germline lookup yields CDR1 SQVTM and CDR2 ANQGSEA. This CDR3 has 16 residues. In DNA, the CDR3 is TGCAGCGTTGAACGGCAGGGTAGGAGCATGAACACTGAAGCTTTCTTT. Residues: CSVERQGRSMNTEAFF. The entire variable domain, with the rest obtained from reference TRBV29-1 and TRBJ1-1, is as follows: SAVISQKPSRDICQRGTSLTIQCQVDSQVTMMFWYRQQPGQSLTLIATANQGSEATYESGFVIDKFPISRPNLTFSTLTVSNMSPEDSSIYLCSVERQGRSMNTEAFFGQGTRLTVV.

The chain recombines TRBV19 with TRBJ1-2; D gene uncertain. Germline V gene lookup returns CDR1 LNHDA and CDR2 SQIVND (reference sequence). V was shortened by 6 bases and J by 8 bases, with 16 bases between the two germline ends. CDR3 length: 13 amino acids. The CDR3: CASSQAGGGGYTF. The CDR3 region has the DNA TGTGCCAGTAGCCAGGCGGGTGGTGGAGGCTACACCTTC.

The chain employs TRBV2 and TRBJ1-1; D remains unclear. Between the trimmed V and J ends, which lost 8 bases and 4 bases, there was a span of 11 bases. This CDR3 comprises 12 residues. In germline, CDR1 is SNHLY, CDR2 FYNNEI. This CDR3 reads CASAGQFTEAFF. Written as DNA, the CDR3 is TGTGCCAGCGCGGGTCAGTTCACTGAAGCTTTCTTT.

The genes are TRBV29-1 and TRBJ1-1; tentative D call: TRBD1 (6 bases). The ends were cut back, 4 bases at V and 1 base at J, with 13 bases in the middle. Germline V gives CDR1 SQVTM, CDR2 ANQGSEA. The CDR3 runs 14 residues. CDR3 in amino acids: CSVGVQGRNTEAFF. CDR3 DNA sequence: TGCAGCGTTGGAGTACAGGGAAGGAACACTGAAGCTTTCTTT.